This TCR beta chain was sequenced in a study of CD8 T cells in ankylosing spondylitis. With V trimmed by 3 bases and J by 4 bases, 5 bases remained unmatched. Germline V CDR1 and CDR2: MNHEY, SMNVEV (reference sequence). The CDR3 extends over 14 amino acids. TCR beta libraries were made by quantitative 5'-RACE with molecular barcodes. TCRdb re-analysed the 5' RACE reads in MiXCR, keeping a single row per CDR3 protein. The sample records about 360,000 distinct CDR3 sequences, approximately 22% being singletons. Comments on this clonotype: Its antigen is unidentified.

General study findings and limits: Several highly homologous variants formed a TCR beta motif that appeared characteristic of ankylosing spondylitis blood. Reports say disease-linked clones showed up significantly more in matched ankylosing spondylitis synovial fluid.

Sequenced input: blood, either unsorted or a sorted T cell fraction (not recorded which). The source of this sequence is a male donor with ankylosing spondylitis or in good health (not recorded which). This chain joins TRBV27 and TRBJ2-7; 8 bases align to TRBD2. This CDR3 is CASSLSSGFYEQYF. The CDR3, as DNA: TGTGCCAGCAGTTTGTCTAGCGGGTTTTACGAGCAGTACTTC.